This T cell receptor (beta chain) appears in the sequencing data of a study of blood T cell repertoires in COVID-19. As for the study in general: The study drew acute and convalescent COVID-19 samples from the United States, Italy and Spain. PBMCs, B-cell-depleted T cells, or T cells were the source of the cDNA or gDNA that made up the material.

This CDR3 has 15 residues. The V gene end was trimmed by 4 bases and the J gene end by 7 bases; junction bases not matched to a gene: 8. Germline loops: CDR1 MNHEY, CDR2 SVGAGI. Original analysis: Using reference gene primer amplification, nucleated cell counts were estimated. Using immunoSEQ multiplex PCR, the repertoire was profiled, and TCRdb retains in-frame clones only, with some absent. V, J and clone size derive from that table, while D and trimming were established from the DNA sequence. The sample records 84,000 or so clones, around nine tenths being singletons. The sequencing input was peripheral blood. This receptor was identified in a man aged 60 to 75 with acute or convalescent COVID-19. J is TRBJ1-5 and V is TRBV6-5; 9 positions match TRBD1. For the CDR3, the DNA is TGTGCCAGCAGTTCAACAGGGGGCGCGGGGCAGCCCCAGCATTTT. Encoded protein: CASSSTGGAGQPQHF.